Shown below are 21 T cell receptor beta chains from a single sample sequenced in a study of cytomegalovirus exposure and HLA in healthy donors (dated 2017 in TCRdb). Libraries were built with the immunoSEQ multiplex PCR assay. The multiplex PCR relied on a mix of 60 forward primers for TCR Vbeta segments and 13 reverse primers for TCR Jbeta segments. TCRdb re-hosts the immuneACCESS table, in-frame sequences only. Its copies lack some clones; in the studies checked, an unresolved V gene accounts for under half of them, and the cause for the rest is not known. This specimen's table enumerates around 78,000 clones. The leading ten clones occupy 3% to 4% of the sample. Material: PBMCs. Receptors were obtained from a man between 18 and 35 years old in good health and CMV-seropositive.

The chain's CDR3 is CSVARGQRNTEAFF. CDR3 DNA sequence: TGCAGCGTAGCCAGGGGGCAGCGTAACACTGAAGCTTTCTTT. The V gene is TRBV29-1, the J gene TRBJ1-1; 8 nucleotides align to TRBD1. The trim removed 6 bases at V and 2 bases at J, leaving 8 bases unmatched. Germline V gene sequence: CDR1 SQVTM, CDR2 ANQGSEA. The CDR3 is 14 residues long.

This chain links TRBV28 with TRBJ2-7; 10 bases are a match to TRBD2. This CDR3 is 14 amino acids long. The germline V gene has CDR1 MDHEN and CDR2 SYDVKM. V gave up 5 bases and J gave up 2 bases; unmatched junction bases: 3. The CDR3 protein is CASSGSGRAYEQYF. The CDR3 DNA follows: TGTGCCAGCAGTGGGAGCGGGAGGGCCTACGAGCAGTACTTC.

CDR3 in amino acids: CASSANRGSREKLFF. As DNA, the CDR3 is TGTGCCAGCAGCGCTAACAGGGGTTCTAGAGAAAAACTGTTTTTT. The chain uses TRBV5-6 and TRBJ1-4, with 7 bases fitting TRBD1. Germline V gives CDR1 SGHDT, CDR2 YYEEEE. The CDR3 runs 15 residues. V shed 4 bases and J 8 bases; nucleotides not matched to a gene: 11. Full variable domain (rest looked up from reference TRBV5-6 and TRBJ1-4): DAGVTQSPTHLIKTRGQQVTLRCSPKSGHDTVSWYQQALGQGPQFIFQYYEEEERQRGNFPDRFSGHQFPNYSSELNVNALLLGDSALYLCASSANRGSREKLFFGSGTQLSVL.

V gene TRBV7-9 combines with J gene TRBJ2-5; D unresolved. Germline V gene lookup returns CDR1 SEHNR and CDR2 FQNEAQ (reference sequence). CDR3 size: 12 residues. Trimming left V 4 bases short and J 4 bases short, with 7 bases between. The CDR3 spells CASSYSRETQYF. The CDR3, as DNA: TGTGCCAGCAGCTACTCGAGAGAGACCCAGTACTTC.

CDR3 in amino acids: CASSLTGSIISSGANVLTF. CDR3 DNA sequence: TGCGCCAGCAGCTTAACAGGGTCGATTATAAGCTCTGGGGCCAACGTCCTGACTTTC. The V call is TRBV5-1, the J call TRBJ2-6, with a weak D call TRBD1 (6 bases). The length of the CDR3 is 19 residues. The V gene's germline CDR1 is SGHRS and CDR2 YFSETQ. Deletions cut 2 bases from V and 0 bases from J, with 18 bases between.

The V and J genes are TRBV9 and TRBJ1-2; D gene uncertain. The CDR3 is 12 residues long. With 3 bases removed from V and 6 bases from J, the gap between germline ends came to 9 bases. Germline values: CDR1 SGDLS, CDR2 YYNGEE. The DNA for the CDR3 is TGTGCCAGCAGCGCAATAGTGAATGGCTACACCTTC. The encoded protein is CASSAIVNGYTF.

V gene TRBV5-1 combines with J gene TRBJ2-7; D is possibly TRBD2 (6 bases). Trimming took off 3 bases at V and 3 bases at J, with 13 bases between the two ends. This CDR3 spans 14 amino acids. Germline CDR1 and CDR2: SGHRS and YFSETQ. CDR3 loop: CASSSGVAIYEQYF. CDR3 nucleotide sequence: TGCGCCAGCAGCTCGGGGGTCGCGATCTACGAGCAGTACTTC.

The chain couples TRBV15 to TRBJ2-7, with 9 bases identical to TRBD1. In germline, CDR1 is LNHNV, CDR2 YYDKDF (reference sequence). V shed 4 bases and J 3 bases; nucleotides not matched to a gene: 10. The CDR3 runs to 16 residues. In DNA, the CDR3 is TGTGCCACCAGCAACGTCCCCCTGGGACAGGGCTACGAGCAGTACTTC. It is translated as CATSNVPLGQGYEQYF.

The CDR3 reads CASSLDRSGFYGYTF. The CDR3 DNA is TGTGCCAGCAGCTTAGATCGTTCAGGGTTCTATGGCTACACCTTC. The chain employs TRBV7-2 and TRBJ1-2; tentative D call: TRBD1 (5 bases). The V end lost 1 base, the J end lost 4 bases, and 13 bases lay between the germline ends. This CDR3 spans 15 amino acids. Germline loops: CDR1 SGHTA, CDR2 FQGNSA.

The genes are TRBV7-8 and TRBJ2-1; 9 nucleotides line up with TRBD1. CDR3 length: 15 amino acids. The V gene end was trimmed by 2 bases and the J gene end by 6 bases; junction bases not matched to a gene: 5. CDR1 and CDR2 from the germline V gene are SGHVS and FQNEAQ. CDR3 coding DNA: TGTGCCAGCAGCTTAAGGACAGGGGAATTCAATGAGCAGTTCTTC. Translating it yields CASSLRTGEFNEQFF.

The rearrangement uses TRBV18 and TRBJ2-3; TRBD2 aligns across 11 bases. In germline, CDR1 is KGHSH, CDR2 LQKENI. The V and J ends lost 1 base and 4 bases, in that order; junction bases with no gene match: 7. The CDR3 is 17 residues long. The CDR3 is CASSPLSGTSGADTQYF. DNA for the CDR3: TGTGCCAGCTCACCACTATCCGGGACTAGCGGCGCAGATACGCAGTATTTT. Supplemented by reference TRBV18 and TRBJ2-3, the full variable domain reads NAGVMQNPRHLVRRRGQEARLRCSPMKGHSHVYWYRQLPEEGLKFMVYLQKENIIDESGMPKERFSAEFPKEGPSILRIQQVVRGDSAAYFCASSPLSGTSGADTQYFGPGTRLTVL.

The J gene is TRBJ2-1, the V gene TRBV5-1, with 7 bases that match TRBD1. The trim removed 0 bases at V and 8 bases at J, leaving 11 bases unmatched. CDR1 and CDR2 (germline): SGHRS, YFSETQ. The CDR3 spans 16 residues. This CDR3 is CASSLGGQGVRDEQFF. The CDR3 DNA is TGCGCCAGCAGCTTGGGGGGCCAGGGGGTTCGGGATGAGCAGTTCTTC.

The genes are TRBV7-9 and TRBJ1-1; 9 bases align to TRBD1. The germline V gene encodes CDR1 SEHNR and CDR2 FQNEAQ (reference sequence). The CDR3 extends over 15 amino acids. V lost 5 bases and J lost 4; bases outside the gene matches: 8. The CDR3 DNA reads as TGTGCCAGCAGCGCACTACAGGGGGCATCCACTGAAGCTTTCTTT. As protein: CASSALQGASTEAFF.

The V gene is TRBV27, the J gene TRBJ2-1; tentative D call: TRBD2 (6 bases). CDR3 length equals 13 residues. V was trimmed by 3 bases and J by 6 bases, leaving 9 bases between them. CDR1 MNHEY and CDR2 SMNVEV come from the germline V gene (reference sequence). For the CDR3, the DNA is TGTGCCAGCAGTTTTAGTAGCGGCAATGAGCAGTTCTTC. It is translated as CASSFSSGNEQFF.

CDR3 sequence: CASSDSEGAGNTIYF. The CDR3 DNA is TGTGCCAGCAGTGACTCGGAGGGAGCTGGAAACACCATATATTTT. The chain recombines TRBV6-4 with TRBJ1-3; D is ambiguous. In germline, CDR1 is MRHNA, CDR2 SNTAGT. The V gene lost 0 bases and the J gene lost 2 bases, with 8 bases spanning the gap. CDR3 length: 15 amino acids.

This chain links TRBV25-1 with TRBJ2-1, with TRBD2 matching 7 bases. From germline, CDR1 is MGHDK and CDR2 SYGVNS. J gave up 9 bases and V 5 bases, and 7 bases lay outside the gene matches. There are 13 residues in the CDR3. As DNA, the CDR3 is TGTGCCAGCAGTAAGACTAGCTGGAGTGAGCAGTTCTTC. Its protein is CASSKTSWSEQFF.

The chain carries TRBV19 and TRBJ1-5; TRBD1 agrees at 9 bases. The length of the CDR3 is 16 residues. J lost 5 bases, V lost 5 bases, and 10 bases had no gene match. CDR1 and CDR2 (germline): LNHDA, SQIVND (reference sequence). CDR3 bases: TGTGCCAGTAGTGGCCTTTCCGGGACAGGGTATCAGCCCCAGCATTTT. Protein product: CASSGLSGTGYQPQHF. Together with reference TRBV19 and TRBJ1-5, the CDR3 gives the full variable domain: DGGITQSPKYLFRKEGQNVTLSCEQNLNHDAMYWYRQDPGQGLRLIYYSQIVNDFQKGDIAEGYSVSREKKESFPLTVTSAQKNPTAFYLCASSGLSGTGYQPQHFGDGTRLSIL.

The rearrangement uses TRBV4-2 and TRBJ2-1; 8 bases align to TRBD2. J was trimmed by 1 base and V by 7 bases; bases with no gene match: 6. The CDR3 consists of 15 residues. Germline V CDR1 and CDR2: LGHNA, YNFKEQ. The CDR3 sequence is CASILTSGSYNEQFF. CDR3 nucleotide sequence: TGTGCCAGCATTCTAACTAGCGGTTCCTACAATGAGCAGTTCTTC.

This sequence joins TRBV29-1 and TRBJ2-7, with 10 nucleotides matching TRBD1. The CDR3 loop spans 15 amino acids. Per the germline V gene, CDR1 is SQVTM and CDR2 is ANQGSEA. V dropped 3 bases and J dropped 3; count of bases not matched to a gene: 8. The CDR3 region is CSVEDRGGRVYEQYF. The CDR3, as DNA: TGCAGCGTTGAGGACAGGGGGGGACGAGTCTACGAGCAGTACTTC.

The CDR3 sequence is CASSPRQLLSYNEQFF. As DNA, the CDR3 is TGCGCCAGCAGTCCGAGACAGCTTCTCTCCTACAATGAGCAGTTCTTC. The chain has TRBV5-1 and TRBJ2-1; a weak D match, TRBD1 (5 bases). Between the trimmed V and J ends, which lost 5 bases and 0 bases, there was a span of 15 bases. Germline CDR1 is SGHRS and CDR2 is YFSETQ. The CDR3 runs 16 residues.

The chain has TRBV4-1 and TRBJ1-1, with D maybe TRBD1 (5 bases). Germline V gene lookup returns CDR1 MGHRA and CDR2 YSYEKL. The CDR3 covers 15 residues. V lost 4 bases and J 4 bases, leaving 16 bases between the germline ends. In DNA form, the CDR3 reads TGCGCCAGCAGCCCCGTGGGTGGGGGGGGCACTGAAGCTTTCTTT. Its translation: CASSPVGGGGTEAFF.